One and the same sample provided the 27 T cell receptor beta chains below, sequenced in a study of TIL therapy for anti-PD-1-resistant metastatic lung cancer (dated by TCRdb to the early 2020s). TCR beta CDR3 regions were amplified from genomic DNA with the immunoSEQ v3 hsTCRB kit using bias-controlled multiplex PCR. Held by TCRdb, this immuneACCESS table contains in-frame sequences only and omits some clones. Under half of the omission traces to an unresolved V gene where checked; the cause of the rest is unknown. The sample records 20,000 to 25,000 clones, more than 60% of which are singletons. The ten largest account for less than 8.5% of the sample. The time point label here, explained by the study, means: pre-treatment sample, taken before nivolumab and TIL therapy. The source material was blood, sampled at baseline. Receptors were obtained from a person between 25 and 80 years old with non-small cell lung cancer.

The CDR3 DNA reads as TGTGCCAGCAGTGAGGGGCGAGACACCGGGGAGCTGTTTTTT. Its translation is CASSEGRDTGELFF. The chain combines TRBV25-1 with TRBJ2-2, with D maybe TRBD1 (5 bases). Trimming cost V 3 bases and J 3 bases, with 8 bases left between them. CDR3 length equals 14 residues. Germline V gene sequence: CDR1 MGHDK, CDR2 SYGVNS.

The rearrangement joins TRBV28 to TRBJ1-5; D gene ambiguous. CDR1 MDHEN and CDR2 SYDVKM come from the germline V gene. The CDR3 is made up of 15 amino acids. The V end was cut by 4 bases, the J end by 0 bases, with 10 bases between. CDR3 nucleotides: TGTGCCAGCAGTTCCACTTTCCCTAGCAATCAGCCCCAGCATTTT. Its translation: CASSSTFPSNQPQHF.

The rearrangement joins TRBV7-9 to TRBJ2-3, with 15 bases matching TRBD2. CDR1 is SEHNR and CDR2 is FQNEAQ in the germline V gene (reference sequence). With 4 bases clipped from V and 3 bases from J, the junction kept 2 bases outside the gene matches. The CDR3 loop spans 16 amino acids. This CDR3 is CASSWGTSGGTDTQYF. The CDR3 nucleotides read TGTGCCAGCAGCTGGGGGACTAGCGGGGGGACAGATACGCAGTATTTT. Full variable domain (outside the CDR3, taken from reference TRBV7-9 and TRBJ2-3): DTGVSQNPRHKITKRGQNVTFRCDPISEHNRLYWYRQTLGQGPEFLTYFQNEAQLEKSRLLSDRFSAERPKGSFSTLEIQRTEQGDSAMYLCASSWGTSGGTDTQYFGPGTRLTVL.

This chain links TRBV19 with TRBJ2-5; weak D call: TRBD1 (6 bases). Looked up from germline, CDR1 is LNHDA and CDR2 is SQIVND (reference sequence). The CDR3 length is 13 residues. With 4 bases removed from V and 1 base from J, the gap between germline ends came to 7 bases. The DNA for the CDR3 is TGTGCCAGTAGTAGGGGGCTCCAAGAGACCCAGTACTTC. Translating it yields CASSRGLQETQYF.

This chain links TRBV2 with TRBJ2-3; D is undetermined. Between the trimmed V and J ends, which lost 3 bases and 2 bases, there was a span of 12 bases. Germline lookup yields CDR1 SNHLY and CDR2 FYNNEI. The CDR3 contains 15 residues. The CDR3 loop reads CASSEAPPYTDTQYF. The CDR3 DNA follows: TGTGCCAGCAGTGAGGCGCCCCCGTACACAGATACGCAGTATTTT.

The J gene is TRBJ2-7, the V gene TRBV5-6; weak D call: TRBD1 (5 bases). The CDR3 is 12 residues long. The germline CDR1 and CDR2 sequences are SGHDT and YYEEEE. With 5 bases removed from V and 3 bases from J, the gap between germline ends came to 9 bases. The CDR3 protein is CASSTQGYEQYF. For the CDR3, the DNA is TGTGCCAGCAGTACCCAGGGCTACGAGCAGTACTTC. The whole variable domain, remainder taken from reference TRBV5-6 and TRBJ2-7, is DAGVTQSPTHLIKTRGQQVTLRCSPKSGHDTVSWYQQALGQGPQFIFQYYEEEERQRGNFPDRFSGHQFPNYSSELNVNALLLGDSALYLCASSTQGYEQYFGPGTRLTVT.

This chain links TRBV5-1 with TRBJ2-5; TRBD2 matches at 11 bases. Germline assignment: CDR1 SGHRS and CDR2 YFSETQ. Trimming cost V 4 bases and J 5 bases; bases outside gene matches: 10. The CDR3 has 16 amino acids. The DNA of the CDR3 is TGCGCCAGCAGCCAGGGACTAGCGGATCGGAGGGAGACCCAGTACTTC. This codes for CASSQGLADRRETQYF.

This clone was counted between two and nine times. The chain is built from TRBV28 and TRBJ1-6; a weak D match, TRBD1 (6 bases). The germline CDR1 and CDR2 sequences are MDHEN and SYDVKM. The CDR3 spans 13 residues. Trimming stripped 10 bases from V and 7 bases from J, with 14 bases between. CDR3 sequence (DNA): TGTGCCACCCGGGGGCCAGGAAATTCACCCCTCCACTTT. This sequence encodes CATRGPGNSPLHF.

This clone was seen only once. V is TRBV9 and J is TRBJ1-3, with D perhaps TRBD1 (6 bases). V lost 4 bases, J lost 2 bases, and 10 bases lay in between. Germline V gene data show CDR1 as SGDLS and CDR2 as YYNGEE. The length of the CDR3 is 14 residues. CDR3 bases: TGTGCCAGCAGCAGCAGGGGCACTGGAAACACCATATATTTT. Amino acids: CASSSRGTGNTIYF.

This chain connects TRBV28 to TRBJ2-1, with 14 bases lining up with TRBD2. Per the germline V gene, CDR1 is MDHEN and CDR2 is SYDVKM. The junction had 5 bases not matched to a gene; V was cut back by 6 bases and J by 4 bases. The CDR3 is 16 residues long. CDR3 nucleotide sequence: TGTGCCAGCAGCTCGACTAGCGGGGGGGGGTACAATGAGCAGTTCTTC. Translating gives CASSSTSGGGYNEQFF.

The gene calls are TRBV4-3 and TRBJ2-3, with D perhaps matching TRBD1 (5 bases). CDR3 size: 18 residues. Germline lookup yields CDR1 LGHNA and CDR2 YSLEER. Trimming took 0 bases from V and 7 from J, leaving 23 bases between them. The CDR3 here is CASSQDKDIGQLVNTQYF. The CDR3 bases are TGCGCCAGCAGCCAAGATAAGGACATCGGACAACTCGTGAATACGCAGTATTTT.

The CDR3 DNA reads as TGTGCCAGCAGCTTGTTAGGGAGAGGGCAAGAGACCCAGTACTTC. Its translation: CASSLLGRGQETQYF. V and J are TRBV5-6 and TRBJ2-5; D may be TRBD2 (5 bases). The germline CDR1 and CDR2 sequences are SGHDT and YYEEEE. The CDR3 is 15 amino acids. The V gene lost 1 base and the J gene lost 2 bases, with 12 bases spanning the gap.

CDR3 DNA: TGCGCCAGCAGATTTACAGGGAAGGGCACAGATACGCAGTATTTT. Translated: CASRFTGKGTDTQYF. This sequence joins TRBV5-1 and TRBJ2-3; D might be TRBD1 (6 bases). CDR3 length: 15 residues. With 5 bases removed from V and 1 base from J, the gap between germline ends came to 14 bases. Germline V lookup: CDR1 SGHRS, CDR2 YFSETQ.

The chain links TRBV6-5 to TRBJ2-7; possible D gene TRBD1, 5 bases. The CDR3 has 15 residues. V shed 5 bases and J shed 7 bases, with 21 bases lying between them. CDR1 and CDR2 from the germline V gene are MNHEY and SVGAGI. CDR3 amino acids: CASSPLTAPFGEQYF. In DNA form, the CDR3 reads TGTGCCAGCAGTCCCCTGACAGCGCCATTCGGGGAGCAGTACTTC.

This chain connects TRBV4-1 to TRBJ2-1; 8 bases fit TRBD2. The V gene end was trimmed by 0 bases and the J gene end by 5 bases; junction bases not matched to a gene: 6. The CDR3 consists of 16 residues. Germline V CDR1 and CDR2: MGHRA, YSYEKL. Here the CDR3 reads CASSQEHSGDHNEQFF. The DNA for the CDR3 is TGCGCCAGCAGCCAAGAGCATAGCGGGGACCACAATGAGCAGTTCTTC.

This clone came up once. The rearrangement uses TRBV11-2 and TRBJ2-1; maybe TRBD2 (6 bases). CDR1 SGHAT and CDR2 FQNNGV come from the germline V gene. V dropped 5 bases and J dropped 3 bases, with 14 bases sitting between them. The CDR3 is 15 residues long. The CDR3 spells CASSQEAGNYNEQFF. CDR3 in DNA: TGTGCCAGCAGCCAGGAAGCGGGTAACTACAATGAGCAGTTCTTC.

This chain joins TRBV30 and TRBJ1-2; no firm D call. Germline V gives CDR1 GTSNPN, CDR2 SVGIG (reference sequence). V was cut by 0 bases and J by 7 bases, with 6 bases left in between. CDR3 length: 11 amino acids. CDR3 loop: CAWSVGSGYTF. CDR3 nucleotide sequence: TGTGCCTGGAGTGTCGGGAGTGGCTACACCTTC.

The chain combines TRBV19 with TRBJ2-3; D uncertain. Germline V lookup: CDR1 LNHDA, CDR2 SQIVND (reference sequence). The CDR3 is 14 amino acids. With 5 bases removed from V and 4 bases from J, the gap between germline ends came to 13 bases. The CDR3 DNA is TGTGCCAGTAGTTCCCGTCTGAGCCCAGATACGCAGTATTTT. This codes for CASSSRLSPDTQYF.

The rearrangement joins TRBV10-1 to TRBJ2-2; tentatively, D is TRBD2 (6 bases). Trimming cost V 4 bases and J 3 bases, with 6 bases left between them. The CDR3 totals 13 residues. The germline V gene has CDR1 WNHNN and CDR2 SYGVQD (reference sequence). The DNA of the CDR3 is TGCGCCAGCAGTGCTAGCGACACCGGGGAGCTGTTTTTT. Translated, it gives CASSASDTGELFF.

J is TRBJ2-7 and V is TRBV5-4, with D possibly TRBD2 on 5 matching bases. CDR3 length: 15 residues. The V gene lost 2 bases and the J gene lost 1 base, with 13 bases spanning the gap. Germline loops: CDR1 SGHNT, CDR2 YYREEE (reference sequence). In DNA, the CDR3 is TGTGCCAGCAGCTTAGATAGTCGACTATCCTACGAGCAGTACTTC. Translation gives CASSLDSRLSYEQYF.

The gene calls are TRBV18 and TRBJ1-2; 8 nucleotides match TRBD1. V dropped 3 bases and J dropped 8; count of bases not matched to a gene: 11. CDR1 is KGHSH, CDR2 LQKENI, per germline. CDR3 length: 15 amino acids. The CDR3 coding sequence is TGTGCCAGCTCACCTATACTCCTCTGGGACAGGGGCTACACCTTC. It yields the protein CASSPILLWDRGYTF.

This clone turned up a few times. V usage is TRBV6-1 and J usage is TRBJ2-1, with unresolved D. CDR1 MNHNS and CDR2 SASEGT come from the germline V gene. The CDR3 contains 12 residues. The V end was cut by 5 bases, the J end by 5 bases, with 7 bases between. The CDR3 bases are TGTGCCAGCAGTCCTAGAAACAATGAGCAGTTCTTC. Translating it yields CASSPRNNEQFF.

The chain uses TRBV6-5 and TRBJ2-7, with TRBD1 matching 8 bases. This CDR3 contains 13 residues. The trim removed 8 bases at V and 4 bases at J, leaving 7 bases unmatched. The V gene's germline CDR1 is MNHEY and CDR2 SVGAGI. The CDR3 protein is CASGDRLTYEQYF. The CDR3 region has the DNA TGTGCCAGCGGGGACAGGCTCACTTACGAGCAGTACTTC.

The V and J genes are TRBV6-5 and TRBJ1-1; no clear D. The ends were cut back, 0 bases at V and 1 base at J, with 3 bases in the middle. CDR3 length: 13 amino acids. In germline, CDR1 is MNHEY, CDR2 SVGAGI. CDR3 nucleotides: TGTGCCAGCAGTTACTCGAAGAACACTGAAGCTTTCTTT. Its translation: CASSYSKNTEAFF.

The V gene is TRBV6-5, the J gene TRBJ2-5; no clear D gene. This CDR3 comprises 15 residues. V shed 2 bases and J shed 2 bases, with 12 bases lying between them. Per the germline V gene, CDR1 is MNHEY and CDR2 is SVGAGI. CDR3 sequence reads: CASSYIGGPQETQYF. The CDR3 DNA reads TGTGCCAGCAGTTACATTGGCGGACCGCAAGAGACCCAGTACTTC.

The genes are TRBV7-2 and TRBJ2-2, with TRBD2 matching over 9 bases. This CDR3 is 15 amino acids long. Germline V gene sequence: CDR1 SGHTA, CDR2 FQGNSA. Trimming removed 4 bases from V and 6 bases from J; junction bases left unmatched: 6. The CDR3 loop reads CASSSYSGSSGELFF. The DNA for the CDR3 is TGTGCCAGCAGCTCATATAGCGGGAGTTCCGGGGAGCTGTTTTTT.

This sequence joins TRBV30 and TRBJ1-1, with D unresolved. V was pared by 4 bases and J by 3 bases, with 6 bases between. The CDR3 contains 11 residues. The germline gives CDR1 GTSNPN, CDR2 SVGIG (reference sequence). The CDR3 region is CAWNGDTEAFF. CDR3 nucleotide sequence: TGTGCCTGGAACGGGGACACTGAAGCTTTCTTT.